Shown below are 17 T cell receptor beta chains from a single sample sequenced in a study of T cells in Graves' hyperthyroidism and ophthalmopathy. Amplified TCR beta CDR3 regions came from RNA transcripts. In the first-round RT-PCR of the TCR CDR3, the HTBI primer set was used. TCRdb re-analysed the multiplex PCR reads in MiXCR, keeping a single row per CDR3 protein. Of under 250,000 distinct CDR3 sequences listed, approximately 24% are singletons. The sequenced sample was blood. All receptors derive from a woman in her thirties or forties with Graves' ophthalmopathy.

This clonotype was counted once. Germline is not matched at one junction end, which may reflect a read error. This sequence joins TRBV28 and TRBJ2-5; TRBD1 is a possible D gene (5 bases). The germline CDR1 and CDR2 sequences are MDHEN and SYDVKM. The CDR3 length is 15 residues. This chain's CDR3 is CATSLARAPWETQYF. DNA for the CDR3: TGTGCCACCAGTTTGGCCAGGGCGCCCTGGGAGACCCAGTACTTC.

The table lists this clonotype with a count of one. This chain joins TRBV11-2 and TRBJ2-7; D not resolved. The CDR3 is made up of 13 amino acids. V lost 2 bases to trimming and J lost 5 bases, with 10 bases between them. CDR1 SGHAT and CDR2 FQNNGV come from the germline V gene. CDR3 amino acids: CASSLRTLNEQYF. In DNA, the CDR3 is TGTGCCAGCAGCTTAAGGACCCTAAACGAGCAGTACTTC.

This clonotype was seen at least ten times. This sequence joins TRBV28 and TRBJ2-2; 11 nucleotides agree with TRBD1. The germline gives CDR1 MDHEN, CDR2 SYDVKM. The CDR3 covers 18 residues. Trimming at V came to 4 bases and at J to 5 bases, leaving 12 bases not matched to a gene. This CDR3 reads CASSSHTGTGGFTGELFF. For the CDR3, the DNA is TGTGCCAGCAGTTCCCACACCGGGACAGGGGGTTTTACCGGGGAGCTGTTTTTT.

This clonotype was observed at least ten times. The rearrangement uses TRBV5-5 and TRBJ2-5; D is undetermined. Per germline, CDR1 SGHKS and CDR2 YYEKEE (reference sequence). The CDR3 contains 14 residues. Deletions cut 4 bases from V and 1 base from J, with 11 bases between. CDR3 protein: CASSPTGPQETQYF. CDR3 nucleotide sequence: TGTGCCAGCAGCCCCACCGGGCCCCAAGAGACCCAGTACTTC.

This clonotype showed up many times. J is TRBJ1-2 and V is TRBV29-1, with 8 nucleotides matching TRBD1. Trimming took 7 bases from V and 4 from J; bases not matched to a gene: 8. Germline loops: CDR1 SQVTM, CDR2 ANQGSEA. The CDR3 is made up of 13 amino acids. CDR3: CSALTGGVYGYTF. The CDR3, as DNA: TGCAGCGCCCTCACAGGGGGAGTCTATGGCTACACCTTC.

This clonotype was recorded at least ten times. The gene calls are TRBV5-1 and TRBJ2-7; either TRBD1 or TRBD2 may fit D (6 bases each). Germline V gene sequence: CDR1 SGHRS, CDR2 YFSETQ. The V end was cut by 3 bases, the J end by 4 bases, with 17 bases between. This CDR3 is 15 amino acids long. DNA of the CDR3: TGCGCCAGCAGCTCTATAGGGGGGAGAGGTTACGAGCAGTACTTC. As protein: CASSSIGGRGYEQYF.

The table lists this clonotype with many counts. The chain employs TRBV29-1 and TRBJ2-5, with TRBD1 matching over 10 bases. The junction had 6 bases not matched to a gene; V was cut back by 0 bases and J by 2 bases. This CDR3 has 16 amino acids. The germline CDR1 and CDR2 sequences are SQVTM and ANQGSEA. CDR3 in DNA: TGCAGCGTTGAAGATCCGGGACAGGGGTTTCAAGAGACCCAGTACTTC. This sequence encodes CSVEDPGQGFQETQYF. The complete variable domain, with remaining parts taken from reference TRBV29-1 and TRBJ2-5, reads SAVISQKPSRDICQRGTSLTIQCQVDSQVTMMFWYRQQPGQSLTLIATANQGSEATYESGFVIDKFPISRPNLTFSTLTVSNMSPEDSSIYLCSVEDPGQGFQETQYFGPGTRLLVL.

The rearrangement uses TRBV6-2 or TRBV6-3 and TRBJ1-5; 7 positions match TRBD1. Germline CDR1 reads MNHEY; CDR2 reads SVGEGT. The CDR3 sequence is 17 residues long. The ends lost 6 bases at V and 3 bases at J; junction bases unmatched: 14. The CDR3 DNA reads TGTGCCAGCAGGATCGGGACAGCAAGGGGGCCCAATCAGCCCCAGCATTTT. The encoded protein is CASRIGTARGPNQPQHF.

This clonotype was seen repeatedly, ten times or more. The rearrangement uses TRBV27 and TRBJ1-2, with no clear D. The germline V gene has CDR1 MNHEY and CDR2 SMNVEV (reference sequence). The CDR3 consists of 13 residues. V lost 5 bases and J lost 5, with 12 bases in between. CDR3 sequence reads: CASSLGLLYGYTF. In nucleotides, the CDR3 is TGTGCCAGCAGTCTAGGGTTGTTGTATGGCTACACCTTC.

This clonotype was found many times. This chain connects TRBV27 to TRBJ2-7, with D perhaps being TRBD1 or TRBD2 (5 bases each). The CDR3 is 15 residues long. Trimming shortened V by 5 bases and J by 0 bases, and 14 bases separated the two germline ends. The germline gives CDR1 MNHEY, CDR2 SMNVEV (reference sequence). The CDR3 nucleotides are TGTGCCAGCAGTCCCCTCGGGGCTGACTCCTACGAGCAGTACTTC. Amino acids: CASSPLGADSYEQYF.

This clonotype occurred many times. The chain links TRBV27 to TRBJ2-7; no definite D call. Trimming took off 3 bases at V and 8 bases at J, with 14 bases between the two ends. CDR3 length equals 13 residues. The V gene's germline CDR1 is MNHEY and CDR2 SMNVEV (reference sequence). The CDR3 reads CASSFGMADKQYF. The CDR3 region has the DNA TGTGCCAGCAGTTTTGGGATGGCAGATAAGCAGTACTTC.

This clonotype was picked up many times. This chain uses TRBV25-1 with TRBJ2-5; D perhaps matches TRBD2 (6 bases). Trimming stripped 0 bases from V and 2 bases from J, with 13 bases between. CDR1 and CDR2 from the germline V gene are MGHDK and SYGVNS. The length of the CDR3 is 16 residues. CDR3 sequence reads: CASSEYSGTVQETQYF. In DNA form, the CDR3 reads TGTGCCAGCAGTGAATATTCGGGGACTGTGCAAGAGACCCAGTACTTC. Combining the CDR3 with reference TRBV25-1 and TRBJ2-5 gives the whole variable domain EADIYQTPRYLVIGTGKKITLECSQTMGHDKMYWYQQDPGMELHLIHYSYGVNSTEKGDLSSESTVSRIRTEHFPLTLESARPSHTSQYLCASSEYSGTVQETQYFGPGTRLLVL.

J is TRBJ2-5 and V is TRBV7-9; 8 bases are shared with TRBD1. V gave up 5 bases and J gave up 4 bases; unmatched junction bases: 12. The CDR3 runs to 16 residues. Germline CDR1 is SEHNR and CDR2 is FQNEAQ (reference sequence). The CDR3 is CASSQRTGKFGETQYF. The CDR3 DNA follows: TGTGCCAGCAGCCAACGGACAGGGAAGTTTGGAGAGACCCAGTACTTC.

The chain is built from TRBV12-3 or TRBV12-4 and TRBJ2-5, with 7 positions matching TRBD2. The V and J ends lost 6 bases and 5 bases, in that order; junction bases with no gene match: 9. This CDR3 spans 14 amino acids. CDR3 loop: CASRNSGSGETQYF. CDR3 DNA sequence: TGTGCCAGCAGGAATAGCGGGTCCGGGGAGACCCAGTACTTC.

This CDR3 reads CASSPSVLTGNTIYF. The CDR3 DNA follows: TGTGCCAGCAGCCCAAGCGTACTGACTGGAAACACCATATATTTT. The V and J genes are TRBV6-1 and TRBJ1-3; D call uncertain. This CDR3 has 15 residues. Trimming stripped 6 bases from V and 2 bases from J, with 14 bases between. Germline lookup yields CDR1 MNHNS and CDR2 SASEGT.

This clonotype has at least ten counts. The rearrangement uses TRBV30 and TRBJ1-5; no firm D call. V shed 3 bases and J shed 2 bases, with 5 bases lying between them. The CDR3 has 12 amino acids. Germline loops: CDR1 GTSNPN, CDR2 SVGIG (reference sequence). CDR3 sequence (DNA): TGTGCCTGGAGGATGGGCAATCAGCCCCAGCATTTT. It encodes CAWRMGNQPQHF.

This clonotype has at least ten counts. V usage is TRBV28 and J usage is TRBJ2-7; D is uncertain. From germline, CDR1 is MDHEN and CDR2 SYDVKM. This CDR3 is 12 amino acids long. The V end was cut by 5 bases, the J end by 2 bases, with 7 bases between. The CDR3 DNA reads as TGTGCCAGCAGTCCCTTGACCTACGAGCAGTACTTC. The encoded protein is CASSPLTYEQYF.